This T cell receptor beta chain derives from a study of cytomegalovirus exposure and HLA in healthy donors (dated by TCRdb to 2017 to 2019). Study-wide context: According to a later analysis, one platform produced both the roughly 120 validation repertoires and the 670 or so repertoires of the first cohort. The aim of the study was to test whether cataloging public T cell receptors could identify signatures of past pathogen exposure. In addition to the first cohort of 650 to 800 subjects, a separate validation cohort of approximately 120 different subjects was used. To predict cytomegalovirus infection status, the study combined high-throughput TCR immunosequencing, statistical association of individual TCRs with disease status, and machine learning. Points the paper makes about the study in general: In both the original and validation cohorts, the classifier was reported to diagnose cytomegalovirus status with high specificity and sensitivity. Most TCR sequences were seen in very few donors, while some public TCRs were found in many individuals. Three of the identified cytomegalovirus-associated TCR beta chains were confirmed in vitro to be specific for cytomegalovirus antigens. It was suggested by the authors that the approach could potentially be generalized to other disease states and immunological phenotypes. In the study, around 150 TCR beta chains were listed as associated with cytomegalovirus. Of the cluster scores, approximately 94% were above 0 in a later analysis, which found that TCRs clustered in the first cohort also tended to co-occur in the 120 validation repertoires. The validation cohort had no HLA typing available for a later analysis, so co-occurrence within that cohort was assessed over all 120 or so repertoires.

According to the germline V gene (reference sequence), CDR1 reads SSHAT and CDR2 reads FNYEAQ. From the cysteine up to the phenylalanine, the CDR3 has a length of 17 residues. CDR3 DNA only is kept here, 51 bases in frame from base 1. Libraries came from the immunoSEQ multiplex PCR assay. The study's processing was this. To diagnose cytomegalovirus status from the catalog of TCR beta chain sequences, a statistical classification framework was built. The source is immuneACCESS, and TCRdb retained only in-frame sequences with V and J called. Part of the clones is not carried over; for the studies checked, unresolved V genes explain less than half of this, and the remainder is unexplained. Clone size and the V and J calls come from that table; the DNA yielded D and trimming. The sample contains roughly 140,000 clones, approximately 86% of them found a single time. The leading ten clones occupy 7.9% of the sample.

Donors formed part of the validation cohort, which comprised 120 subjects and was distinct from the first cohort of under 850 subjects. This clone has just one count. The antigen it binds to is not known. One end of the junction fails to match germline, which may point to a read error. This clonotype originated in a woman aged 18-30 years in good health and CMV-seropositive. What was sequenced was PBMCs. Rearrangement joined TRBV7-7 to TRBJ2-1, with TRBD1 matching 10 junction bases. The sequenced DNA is TGTGCTAGCAGCCCAGCTGGGACAGGGGAAGGGTACAATGAGCAGTTCTTC. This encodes CASSPAGTGEGYNEQFF.